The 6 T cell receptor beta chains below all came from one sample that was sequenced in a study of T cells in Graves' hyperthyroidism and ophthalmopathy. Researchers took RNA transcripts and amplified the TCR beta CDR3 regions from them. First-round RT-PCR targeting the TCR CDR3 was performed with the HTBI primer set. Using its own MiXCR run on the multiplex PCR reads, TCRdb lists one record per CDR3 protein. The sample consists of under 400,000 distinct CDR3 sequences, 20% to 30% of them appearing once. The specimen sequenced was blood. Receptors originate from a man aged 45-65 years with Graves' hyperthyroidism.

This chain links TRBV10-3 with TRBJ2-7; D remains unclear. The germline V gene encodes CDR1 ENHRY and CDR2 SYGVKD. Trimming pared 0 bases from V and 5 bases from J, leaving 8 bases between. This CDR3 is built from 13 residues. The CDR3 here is CAISESTYHEQYF. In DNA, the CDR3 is TGTGCCATCAGTGAGTCGACCTACCACGAGCAGTACTTC.

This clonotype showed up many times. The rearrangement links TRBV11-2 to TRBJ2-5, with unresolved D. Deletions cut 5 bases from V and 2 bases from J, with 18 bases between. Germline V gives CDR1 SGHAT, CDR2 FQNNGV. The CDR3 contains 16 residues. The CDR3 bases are TGTGCCAGCAGCCCCCGCTCCATCAATCTACAAGAGACCCAGTACTTC. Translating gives CASSPRSINLQETQYF. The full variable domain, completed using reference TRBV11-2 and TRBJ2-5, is EAGVAQSPRYKIIEKRQSVAFWCNPISGHATLYWYQQILGQGPKLLIQFQNNGVVDDSQLPKDRFSAERLKGVDSTLKIQPAKLEDSAVYLCASSPRSINLQETQYFGPGTRLLVL.

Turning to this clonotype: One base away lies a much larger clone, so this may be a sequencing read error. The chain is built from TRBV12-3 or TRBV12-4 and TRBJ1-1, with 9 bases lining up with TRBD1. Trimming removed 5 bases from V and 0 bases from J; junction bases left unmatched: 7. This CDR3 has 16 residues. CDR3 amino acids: CASSTEQGAMNTEAFF. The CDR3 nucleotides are TGTGCCAGCAGTACCGAACAGGGGGCGATGAACACTGAAGCTTTCTTT.

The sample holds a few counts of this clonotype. The CDR3 sequence: CASSLGDANEQFF. The CDR3 nucleotides are TGCGCCAGCAGCTTGGGGGACGCTAATGAGCAGTTCTTC. The chain is built from TRBV5-1 and TRBJ2-1; D tentatively fits TRBD1 or TRBD2 (5 bases each). Germline CDR1 SGHRS, CDR2 YFSETQ. With 0 bases removed from V and 7 bases from J, the gap between germline ends came to 8 bases. CDR3 length: 13 amino acids.

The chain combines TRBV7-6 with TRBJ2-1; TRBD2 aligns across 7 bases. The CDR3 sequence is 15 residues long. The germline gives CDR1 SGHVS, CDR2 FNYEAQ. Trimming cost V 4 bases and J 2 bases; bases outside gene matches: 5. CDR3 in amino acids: CASSSSGTTYNEQFF. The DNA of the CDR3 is TGTGCCAGCAGCTCTAGCGGAACGACCTACAATGAGCAGTTCTTC.

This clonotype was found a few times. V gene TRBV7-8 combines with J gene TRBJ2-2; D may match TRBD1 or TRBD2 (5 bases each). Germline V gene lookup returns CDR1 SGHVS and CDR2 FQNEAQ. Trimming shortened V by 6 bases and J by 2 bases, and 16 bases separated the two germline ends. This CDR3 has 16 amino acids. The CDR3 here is CASRSVGDRNTGELFF. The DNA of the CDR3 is TGTGCCAGCAGGTCGGTGGGGGACCGTAACACCGGGGAGCTGTTTTTT. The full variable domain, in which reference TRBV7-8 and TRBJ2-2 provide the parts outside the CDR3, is GAGVSQSPRYKVAKRGQDVALRCDPISGHVSLFWYQQALGQGPEFLTYFQNEAQLDKSGLPSDRFFAERPEGSVSTLKIQRTQQEDSAVYLCASRSVGDRNTGELFFGEGSRLTVL.